The 3 T cell receptor beta chains given below trace back to one sample, sequenced in a study of T-cell memory formation after mild COVID-19. TCRdb independently ran MiXCR on the 5' RACE reads; one entry per CDR3 protein. The repertoire consists of under 300,000 distinct CDR3 sequences, with around a tenth occurring once and the leading ten covering around 23%. The sequencing input was PBMCs or a T cell subset sorted from them (not recorded which). The receptors here all came from a man aged 18 to 35 who had mild COVID-19 (a few samples of this study predate the infection). Cell type and time point are not known.

This clonotype has a handful of counts. The V call is TRBV4-1, the J call TRBJ1-2; D gene ambiguous. V was pared by 0 bases and J by 5 bases, with 10 bases between. The CDR3 is 14 amino acids. Germline V gene data show CDR1 as MGHRA and CDR2 as YSYEKL. In DNA, the CDR3 is TGCGCCAGCAGCCAAGATCTCAGATTATATGGCTACACCTTC. This codes for CASSQDLRLYGYTF.

The rearrangement links TRBV5-8 to TRBJ1-1; D might be TRBD1 (5 bases). The CDR3 contains 13 residues. CDR1 is SGHTS and CDR2 is YDEGEE in the germline V gene. Trimming removed 5 bases at V and 1 base at J, with 9 bases between. The CDR3 reads CASRPRANTEAFF. CDR3 DNA: TGTGCCAGCAGACCCAGGGCGAACACTGAAGCTTTCTTT. The complete variable domain, with remaining parts taken from reference TRBV5-8 and TRBJ1-1, reads EAGVTQSPTHLIKTRGQQATLRCSPISGHTSVYWYQQALGLGLQFLLWYDEGEERNRGNFPPRFSGRQFPNYSSELNVNALELEDSALYLCASRPRANTEAFFGQGTRLTVV.

This clonotype was seen a few times. The gene calls are TRBV7-9 and TRBJ1-1; perhaps TRBD1 as D (6 bases). Germline V gene lookup returns CDR1 SEHNR and CDR2 FQNEAQ (reference sequence). This CDR3 has 14 amino acids. The V end was cut by 5 bases, the J end by 6 bases, with 16 bases between. CDR3 amino acids: CASSPRGGLAEAFF. CDR3 in DNA: TGTGCCAGCAGCCCCAGAGGGGGGCTCGCTGAAGCTTTCTTT.